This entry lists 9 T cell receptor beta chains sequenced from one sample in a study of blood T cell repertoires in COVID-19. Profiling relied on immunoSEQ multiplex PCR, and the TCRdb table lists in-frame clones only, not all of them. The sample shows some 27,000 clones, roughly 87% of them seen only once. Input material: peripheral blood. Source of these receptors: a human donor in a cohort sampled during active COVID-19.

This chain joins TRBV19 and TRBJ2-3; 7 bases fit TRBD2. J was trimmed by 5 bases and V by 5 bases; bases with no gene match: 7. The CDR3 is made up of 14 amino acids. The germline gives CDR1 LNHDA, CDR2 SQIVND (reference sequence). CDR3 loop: CASSPPGLRDTQYF. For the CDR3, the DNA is TGTGCCAGTAGTCCTCCGGGACTAAGAGATACGCAGTATTTT. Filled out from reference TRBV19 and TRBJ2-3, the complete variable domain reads DGGITQSPKYLFRKEGQNVTLSCEQNLNHDAMYWYRQDPGQGLRLIYYSQIVNDFQKGDIAEGYSVSREKKESFPLTVTSAQKNPTAFYLCASSPPGLRDTQYFGPGTRLTVL.

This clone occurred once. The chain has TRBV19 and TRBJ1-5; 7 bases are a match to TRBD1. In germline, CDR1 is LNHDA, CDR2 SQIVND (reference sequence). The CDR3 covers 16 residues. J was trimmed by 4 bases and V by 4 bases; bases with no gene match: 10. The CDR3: CASSTSTGFPNQPQHF. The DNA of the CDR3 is TGTGCCAGTAGTACCTCGACAGGGTTTCCGAATCAGCCCCAGCATTTT. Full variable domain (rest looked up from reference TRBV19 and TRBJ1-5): DGGITQSPKYLFRKEGQNVTLSCEQNLNHDAMYWYRQDPGQGLRLIYYSQIVNDFQKGDIAEGYSVSREKKESFPLTVTSAQKNPTAFYLCASSTSTGFPNQPQHFGDGTRLSIL.

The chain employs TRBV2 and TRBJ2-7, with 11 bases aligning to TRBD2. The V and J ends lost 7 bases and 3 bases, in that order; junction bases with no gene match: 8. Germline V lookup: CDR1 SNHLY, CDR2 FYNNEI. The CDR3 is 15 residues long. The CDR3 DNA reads TGTGCCAGCATCCTAGGACTAGCGGGCTACTACGAGCAGTACTTC. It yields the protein CASILGLAGYYEQYF.

Here the CDR3 reads CASSGQTTRGKLFF. In DNA, the CDR3 is TGTGCCAGCAGTGGACAGACTACCAGGGGGAAACTGTTTTTT. J is TRBJ1-4 and V is TRBV2; 7 nucleotides agree with TRBD1. The CDR3 runs to 14 residues. V dropped 4 bases and J dropped 11; count of bases not matched to a gene: 10. Germline CDR1 reads SNHLY; CDR2 reads FYNNEI.

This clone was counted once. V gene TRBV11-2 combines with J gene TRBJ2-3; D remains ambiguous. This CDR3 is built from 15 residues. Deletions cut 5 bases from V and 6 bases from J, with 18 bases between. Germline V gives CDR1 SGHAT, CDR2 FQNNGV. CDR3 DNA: TGTGCCAGCAGCCCCGCTCGGGTTTTTCGGGATACGCAGTATTTT. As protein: CASSPARVFRDTQYF.

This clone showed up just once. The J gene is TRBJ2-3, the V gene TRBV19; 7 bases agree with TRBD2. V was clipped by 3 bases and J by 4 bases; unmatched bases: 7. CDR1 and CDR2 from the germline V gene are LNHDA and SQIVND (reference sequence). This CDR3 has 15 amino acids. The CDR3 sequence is CASSISAGAPDTQYF. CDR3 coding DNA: TGTGCCAGTAGTATTTCTGCGGGAGCCCCAGATACGCAGTATTTT.

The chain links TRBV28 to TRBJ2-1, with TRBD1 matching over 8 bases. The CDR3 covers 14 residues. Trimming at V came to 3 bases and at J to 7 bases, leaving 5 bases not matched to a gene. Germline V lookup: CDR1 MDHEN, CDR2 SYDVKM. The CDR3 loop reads CASSFPRQGNEQFF. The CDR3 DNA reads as TGTGCCAGCAGTTTTCCACGACAGGGGAATGAGCAGTTCTTC.

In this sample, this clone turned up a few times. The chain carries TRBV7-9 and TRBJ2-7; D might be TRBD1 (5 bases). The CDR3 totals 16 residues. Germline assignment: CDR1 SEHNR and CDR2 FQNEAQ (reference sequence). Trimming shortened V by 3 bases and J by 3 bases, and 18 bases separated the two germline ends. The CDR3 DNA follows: TGTGCCAGCAGCTTCGCTTCGGTCTCAGGGATCTACGAGCAGTACTTC. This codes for CASSFASVSGIYEQYF.

The CDR3 DNA is TGTGCCAGCGCTGGCGGGGCGGGGGAGGAGACCCAGTACTTC. Amino acid sequence: CASAGGAGEETQYF. The chain employs TRBV6-5 and TRBJ2-5; 7 bases are shared with TRBD2. CDR3 length: 14 amino acids. Germline V gives CDR1 MNHEY, CDR2 SVGAGI. The J segment lost 5 bases and the V segment lost 8 bases, leaving 11 bases of the junction unmatched.